This passage covers 22 T cell receptor beta chains from one sample sequenced in a study of spatial heterogeneity in lung cancer. TCRdb called the 5' RACE reads again in MiXCR, with one record for every CDR3 protein. The table has roughly 120,000 distinct CDR3 sequences, less than 15% seen once. Time point in this sample: blood at routine non-recurrence follow-up after resection. The sequenced material consisted of unsorted whole RNA from tumor, nontumor lung or frozen PBMC. The sample was PBMCs, taken at follow-up. These receptor sequences come from a male donor with early-stage non-small cell lung cancer.

This clonotype was counted only a few times. CDR3 nucleotide sequence: TGCAGTGCTCGTAGACAGGTGTATAATTCACCCCTCCACTTT. Translation gives CSARRQVYNSPLHF. This chain connects TRBV20-1 to TRBJ1-6; D perhaps matches TRBD1 (6 bases). This CDR3 has 14 amino acids. The germline V gene encodes CDR1 DFQATT and CDR2 SNEGSKA (reference sequence). Between the trimmed V and J ends, which lost 5 bases and 4 bases, there was a span of 12 bases.

This clonotype was found a few times. This chain uses TRBV7-3 with TRBJ2-2, with D maybe TRBD2 (5 bases). Per the germline V gene, CDR1 is SGHTA and CDR2 is FQGTGA. The CDR3 totals 16 residues. V lost 2 bases to trimming and J lost 4 bases, with 14 bases between them. CDR3 protein: CASSLASREGTGELFF. The DNA for the CDR3 is TGTGCCAGCAGCTTAGCGTCCCGGGAAGGCACCGGGGAGCTGTTTTTT.

About this clonotype: The junction and the germline gene differ at one end; a read error may be behind it. The V call is TRBV5-5, the J call TRBJ2-6; no definite D call. The CDR3 has 16 residues. Germline V gene data show CDR1 as SGHKS and CDR2 as YYEKEE (reference sequence). The CDR3, as DNA: TGTGCCAGCAGCTTAGACTTTTCCTCTGAGGCCAACGTCCTGACTTTC. This gives the protein CASSLDFSSEANVLTF.

A few counts support this clonotype. The V and J genes are TRBV7-2 and TRBJ2-3; the D call may be TRBD1 or TRBD2 (6 bases each). With 1 base removed from V and 2 bases from J, the gap between germline ends came to 13 bases. Per the germline V gene, CDR1 is SGHTA and CDR2 is FQGNSA. This CDR3 region has 16 residues. The CDR3, as DNA: TGTGCCAGCAGCTTAGTTGCCGGGGGCAACACAGATACGCAGTATTTT. Its protein is CASSLVAGGNTDTQYF.

This clonotype was seen a few times. The V gene is TRBV18, the J gene TRBJ2-5; D is undetermined. Germline CDR1 KGHSH, CDR2 LQKENI. This CDR3 region has 11 residues. V was cut by 5 bases and J by 2 bases, with 3 bases left in between. As DNA, the CDR3 is TGTGCCAGCTCAACACAAGAGACCCAGTACTTC. Its protein product is CASSTQETQYF.

CDR3 coding DNA: TGTGCCAGCAGCGGAACAGGGGGCGTCGGAGGCAATCAGCCCCAGCATTTT. This translates into CASSGTGGVGGNQPQHF. The chain uses TRBV7-9 and TRBJ1-5, with TRBD1 matching over 9 bases. The CDR3 is 17 amino acids. Losses at the gene ends were 5 bases for V and 2 bases for J; bases not matched to a gene: 10. The germline V gene encodes CDR1 SEHNR and CDR2 FQNEAQ (reference sequence).

The genes are TRBV6-6 and TRBJ2-5; tentative D call: TRBD1 (5 bases). CDR3 size: 14 residues. Germline V gene sequence: CDR1 MNHNY, CDR2 SVGAGI (reference sequence). Trimming left V 8 bases short and J 1 base short, with 14 bases between. This CDR3 reads CASRTQAFQETQYF. CDR3 bases: TGTGCCAGCCGGACACAGGCATTCCAAGAGACCCAGTACTTC.

The V gene is TRBV20-1, the J gene TRBJ2-7; 7 bases map to TRBD1. J gave up 0 bases and V 3 bases, and 11 bases lay outside the gene matches. Germline V CDR1 and CDR2: DFQATT, SNEGSKA (reference sequence). CDR3 length: 16 amino acids. This CDR3 reads CSARARQGPSSYEQYF. In DNA form, the CDR3 reads TGCAGTGCTAGGGCAAGACAGGGTCCCAGCTCCTACGAGCAGTACTTC.

This rearrangement joins TRBV7-2 to TRBJ2-3; D gene uncertain. This CDR3 is built from 13 residues. The V and J ends lost 4 bases and 6 bases respectively, with 11 bases between them. Germline values: CDR1 SGHTA, CDR2 FQGNSA. The CDR3 DNA reads TGTGCCAGCAGCTCCCGGGTTGCGGATACGCAGTATTTT. Its protein product is CASSSRVADTQYF.

The chain recombines TRBV5-5 with TRBJ1-1, with 7 bases matching TRBD1. The CDR3 covers 13 residues. Germline loops: CDR1 SGHKS, CDR2 YYEKEE (reference sequence). After removal of 1 base from V and 3 bases from J, the junction contained 0 bases not matched to a gene. In nucleotides, the CDR3 is TGTGCCAGCAGCTTGCAGGGGGACACTGAAGCTTTCTTT. Encoded protein: CASSLQGDTEAFF.

The chain combines TRBV29-1 with TRBJ2-3; D could derive from TRBD1 or TRBD2 (8 bases each). V lost 6 bases and J lost 3, with 19 bases in between. This CDR3 region has 15 residues. The V gene's germline CDR1 is SQVTM and CDR2 ANQGSEA. The CDR3 here is CSVGQALAATDTQYF. The CDR3 nucleotides read TGCAGCGTGGGACAGGCACTAGCGGCTACAGATACGCAGTATTTT.

This clonotype appeared a few times. This chain links TRBV28 with TRBJ1-4, with D perhaps TRBD1 (5 bases). Germline loops: CDR1 MDHEN, CDR2 SYDVKM. The CDR3 is 19 residues long. V was shortened by 2 bases and J by 0 bases, with 19 bases between the two germline ends. The CDR3 loop reads CASSLVTGGIITTNEKLFF. The CDR3 nucleotides read TGTGCCAGCAGTTTAGTCACAGGAGGGATAATTACAACTAATGAAAAACTGTTTTTT. Full variable domain (missing parts from reference TRBV28 and TRBJ1-4): DVKVTQSSRYLVKRTGEKVFLECVQDMDHENMFWYRQDPGLGLRLIYFSYDVKMKEKGDIPEGYSVSREKKERFSLILESASTNQTSMYLCASSLVTGGIITTNEKLFFGSGTQLSVL.

The rearrangement uses TRBV5-1 and TRBJ1-4; maybe TRBD1 (5 bases). V was pared by 5 bases and J by 7 bases, with 24 bases between. This CDR3 has 17 residues. Per the germline V gene, CDR1 is SGHRS and CDR2 is YFSETQ. This CDR3 is CASSSGRTKRRGEKLFF. The CDR3 DNA is TGCGCCAGCAGTTCAGGAAGGACAAAACGGCGGGGTGAAAAACTGTTTTTT.

This clonotype was seen ten or more times. The CDR3 protein is CASSQDRDLSEAFF. In DNA, the CDR3 is TGCGCCAGCAGCCAAGACAGGGATCTTTCTGAAGCTTTCTTT. This chain links TRBV4-1 with TRBJ1-1; D perhaps matches TRBD1 (5 bases). This CDR3 has 14 amino acids. The V gene lost 0 bases and the J gene lost 6 bases, with 11 bases spanning the gap. Germline CDR1 is MGHRA and CDR2 is YSYEKL.

This clonotype was detected ten times or more. The gene calls are TRBV6-1 and TRBJ1-2; D unresolved. CDR1 is MNHNS and CDR2 is SASEGT in the germline V gene. This CDR3 has 13 amino acids. Between the trimmed V and J ends, which lost 6 bases and 4 bases, there was a span of 12 bases. CDR3 residues: CASRAREGYGYTF. The CDR3 nucleotides read TGTGCCAGCAGGGCTAGGGAAGGCTATGGCTACACCTTC.

In this sample, this clonotype turned up a few times. This chain links TRBV5-1 with TRBJ2-6; 8 nucleotides align to TRBD1. The CDR3 is made up of 17 amino acids. The J segment lost 1 base and the V segment lost 4 bases, leaving 7 bases of the junction unmatched. Germline-derived CDR1 and CDR2 are SGHRS and YFSETQ. The CDR3 coding sequence is TGCGCCAGCAGCCTAGCCGGGACAGGTTCTGGGGCCAACGTCCTGACTTTC. Translated, it gives CASSLAGTGSGANVLTF. The variable domain in full, with the rest retrieved from reference TRBV5-1 and TRBJ2-6, is KAGVTQTPRYLIKTRGQQVTLSCSPISGHRSVSWYQQTPGQGLQFLFEYFSETQRNKGNFPGRFSGRQFSNSRSEMNVSTLELGDSALYLCASSLAGTGSGANVLTFGAGSRLTVL.

This clonotype was seen a handful of times. The chain recombines TRBV5-1 with TRBJ2-4; the D gene is possibly TRBD2 (6 bases). The germline gives CDR1 SGHRS, CDR2 YFSETQ. The CDR3 runs to 15 residues. The ends were cut back, 4 bases at V and 0 bases at J, with 11 bases in the middle. CDR3 bases: TGCGCCAGCAGCCCGGGACTTGAAGCCAAAAACATTCAGTACTTC. Residues: CASSPGLEAKNIQYF.

This clonotype was observed many times. This sequence joins TRBV28 and TRBJ1-4; D might be TRBD1 (5 bases). CDR3 length equals 15 residues. Germline CDR1 and CDR2: MDHEN and SYDVKM. V was trimmed by 6 bases and J by 13 bases, leaving 24 bases between them. The CDR3 spells CASRPYGGGYGLLFF. DNA for the CDR3: TGTGCCAGCAGACCCTATGGGGGGGGATACGGTCTACTGTTTTTT.

This clonotype occurred many times. The rearrangement links TRBV11-2 to TRBJ1-6; no definite D call. The CDR3 consists of 13 residues. V lost 5 bases and J 12 bases, leaving 14 bases between the germline ends. CDR1 and CDR2 from the germline V gene are SGHAT and FQNNGV. CDR3 region: CASSPDGGGPLHF. The CDR3 nucleotides read TGTGCCAGCAGCCCGGACGGTGGTGGACCCCTCCACTTT.

This clonotype was seen ten or more times. This sequence joins TRBV6-5 and TRBJ1-6; D uncertain. The ends were cut back, 6 bases at V and 3 bases at J, with 15 bases in the middle. CDR1 MNHEY and CDR2 SVGAGI come from the germline V gene. The CDR3 runs 16 residues. CDR3 residues: CASSPRARDYNSPLHF. The CDR3 DNA sequence: TGTGCCAGCAGCCCGAGGGCCCGTGACTATAATTCACCCCTCCACTTT.

This clonotype was detected only a few times. The chain carries TRBV20-1 and TRBJ2-2; TRBD1 agrees at 10 bases. The CDR3 sequence is 15 residues long. V gave up 5 bases and J gave up 7 bases; unmatched junction bases: 10. Germline CDR1 reads DFQATT; CDR2 reads SNEGSKA (reference sequence). Here the CDR3 DNA reads TGCAGTGCTCCGTCGACAGGGGGCGCGAACGGGGAGCTGTTTTTT. Amino acid sequence: CSAPSTGGANGELFF.

This clonotype was recorded many times. The J gene is TRBJ1-2, the V gene TRBV6-5; tentatively, D is TRBD1 (5 bases). CDR3 length: 16 amino acids. The V end was cut by 0 bases, the J end by 4 bases, with 15 bases between. CDR1 and CDR2 (germline): MNHEY, SVGAGI. The CDR3 region has the DNA TGTGCCAGCAGTTACTCATCGACAGACGCCATCTATGGCTACACCTTC. Amino acids: CASSYSSTDAIYGYTF.